Only one count was recorded for the clone carrying this TCR beta chain. This table comes from immunoSEQ multiplex PCR, and its TCRdb copy is limited to in-frame clones, with some not included. The data contain 40,000 or so clones, approximately 70% of them singletons. Trimming pared 5 bases from V and 5 bases from J, leaving 12 bases between. CDR3 length: 14 amino acids. Germline V gives CDR1 SGHTA, CDR2 FQGTGA. These data come from a study of cytotoxic CD8 clonotypes in ibrutinib-treated CLL. The receptor was isolated from a human donor with chronic lymphocytic leukemia. This rearrangement joins TRBV7-3 to TRBJ2-2, with a tentative D call TRBD1 (6 bases). Sequences were derived from PBMCs, sampled after 12 months of ibrutinib treatment. CDR3 bases: TGTGCCAGCAGCCCAGGGGTAGAGACCGGGGAGCTGTTTTTT. Translated, it gives CASSPGVETGELFF.